The rows below give T cell receptor beta chains drawn from one sample of a study of blood T cell repertoires in COVID-19. TCRdb keeps only in-frame clones here, not all; method: immunoSEQ multiplex PCR. The sample has 130,000 or so clones, 80% to 90% seen once. The specimen was peripheral blood. These TCRs come from an elderly man with active or convalescent COVID-19. CDR3s include the opening cysteine and the closing phenylalanine or tryptophan. A D gene is named only where the DNA matches it firmly. For some rows the clone size is stated as once, few or many, or as a class when expanded; others skip it.

v_gene	j_gene	abundance	d_gene	CDR3nt	CDR3aa
TRBV19	TRBJ1-4	few	NA	TGTGCCAGTAAGAGGACGCGGGATGAAAAACTGTTTTTT	CASKRTRDEKLFF
TRBV7-8	TRBJ2-7	NA	TRBD1	TGTGCCAGCAGCTTCACCGGGACAGGGGGCGAGCAGTACTTC	CASSFTGTGGEQYF
TRBV7-8	TRBJ2-2	NA	NA	TGTGCCAGCAGCTTAAAGGGGGCAGGGGGGTACGCCGGGGAGCTGTTTTTT	CASSLKGAGGYAGELFF
TRBV4-3	TRBJ2-3	NA	NA	TGCGCCAGCAGCCAAGATCGGACGTGGAGGGATACGCAGTATTTT	CASSQDRTWRDTQYF
TRBV2	TRBJ1-1	NA	TRBD1	TGTGCCAGCAGCCGGGACAGGAACACTGAAGCTTTCTTT	CASSRDRNTEAFF
TRBV5-6	TRBJ1-2	NA	TRBD1	TGTGCCAGCAGCTTGGGGGACAGGGGCCCAAACTATGGCTACACCTTC	CASSLGDRGPNYGYTF
TRBV5-5	TRBJ1-5	NA	NA	TGTGCCAGCTTACAGTACATGGGGGCCGGACAGCCCCAGCATTTT	CASLQYMGAGQPQHF
TRBV6-5	TRBJ1-1	NA	NA	TGTGCCAGCTCGAGGACACAAAACACTGAAGCTTTCTTT	CASSRTQNTEAFF
TRBV19	TRBJ1-6	NA	NA	TGTGCCAGTACCCCTCCCGGGTATAATTCACCCCTCCACTTT	CASTPPGYNSPLHF
TRBV19	TRBJ1-2	NA	TRBD1	TGTGCCAGTACCCTGGGAGGGACAGGTTCTAGTGGCTACACCTTC	CASTLGGTGSSGYTF
TRBV19	TRBJ2-1	NA	TRBD2	TGTGCCAGTACCGGCGGGGAGGGTGGGTACAATGAGCAGTTCTTC	CASTGGEGGYNEQFF
TRBV6-5	TRBJ1-4	few	TRBD1	TGTGCCAGCTCTGGGACAGTTAATGAAAAACTGTTTTTT	CASSGTVNEKLFF
TRBV29-1	TRBJ2-7	NA	TRBD1	TGCAGCGTTGCCGGACAGGGGTTCGGGGAGCAGTACTTC	CSVAGQGFGEQYF
TRBV28	TRBJ2-7	NA	TRBD1	TGTGCCAGCAGTCCCCCCGGACAGGGTTCCGAGCAGTACTTC	CASSPPGQGSEQYF
TRBV28	TRBJ2-7	NA	TRBD1	TGTGCCAGCAGGAGTTACCAGGACAGGGGGGGCAGGGAGCAGTACTTC	CASRSYQDRGGREQYF
TRBV6-4	TRBJ1-6	few	NA	TGTGCCAGCAGTGACGAGGAGGGAAATTCACCCCTCCACTTT	CASSDEEGNSPLHF
TRBV6-2/TRBV6-3	TRBJ2-7	NA	NA	TGTGCCAGCAGTCCCCCCTCAACAGGCTGGTCCTACGAGCAGTACTTC	CASSPPSTGWSYEQYF
TRBV2	TRBJ2-7	NA	TRBD1	TGTGCCAGCATTGGACAGGGACCCGAGCAGTACTTC	CASIGQGPEQYF
TRBV5-1	TRBJ1-1	NA	NA	TGCGCCAGCAGCTCCTTTGGGGGAGGGGACACTGAAGCTTTCTTT	CASSSFGGGDTEAFF
TRBV20-1	TRBJ2-2	NA	TRBD1	TGCAGTGCTAGTCGACAGGGAAGGTTGGCCGGGGAGCTGTTTTTT	CSASRQGRLAGELFF
TRBV7-3	TRBJ2-7	NA	NA	TGTGCCAGCAGCCCCTCCGGGTCCTACGAGCAGTACTTC	CASSPSGSYEQYF
TRBV7-2	TRBJ2-5	NA	TRBD2	TGTGCCAGCAGCTTAGCGCGATTAGCGGGGCAAGAGACCCAGTACTTC	CASSLARLAGQETQYF
TRBV11-1	TRBJ2-7	NA	TRBD2	TGTGCCAGCAGCTTATTGGCTAGCGGGGCCGAGCAGTACTTC	CASSLLASGAEQYF